The rows below give T cell receptor beta chains drawn from one sample of a study of neurological immune-mediated disorders. TCRdb analysed the 5' RACE reads with MiXCR anew, one entry per CDR3 protein. This sample has tens of thousands of distinct CDR3 sequences, with around 3.9% found just once. The sequenced sample consisted of PBMCs. These receptor sequences come from a young man with multiple sclerosis. Each CDR3 is given with its conserved first and last residue. The order of the fields is V gene, clone size, J gene, D gene, CDR3 protein, CDR3 DNA. The D gene is left open where the match is weak. Not every row has a clone size; where given, it reads once, few, many or a size class.

v_gene: TRBV10-2; abundance: many; j_gene: TRBJ1-4; d_gene: TRBD1; CDR3aa: CASSPPGQNEKLFF; CDR3nt: TGCGCCAGCAGCCCCCCGGGACAGAATGAAAAACTGTTTTTT
v_gene: TRBV10-3; abundance: many; j_gene: TRBJ2-3; d_gene: .; CDR3aa: CAISEDRNTQYF; CDR3nt: TGTGCCATCAGTGAGGACAGAAATACGCAGTATTTT
v_gene: TRBV5-1; abundance: many; j_gene: TRBJ1-1; d_gene: .; CDR3aa: CASSWPGTNTEAFF; CDR3nt: TGCGCCAGCAGCTGGCCGGGAACTAACACTGAAGCTTTCTTT
v_gene: TRBV15; abundance: many; j_gene: TRBJ2-1; d_gene: .; CDR3aa: CATSSRILENEQFF; CDR3nt: TGTGCCACCAGCAGTAGAATACTGGAGAATGAGCAGTTCTTC
v_gene: TRBV12-3/TRBV12-4; abundance: many; j_gene: TRBJ2-7; d_gene: .; CDR3aa: CASSLGTDYEQYF; CDR3nt: TGTGCCAGCAGCCTCGGGACGGACTACGAGCAGTACTTC
v_gene: TRBV12-3/TRBV12-4; abundance: many; j_gene: TRBJ2-1; d_gene: TRBD1; CDR3aa: CASTTPYRGLDEQFF; CDR3nt: TGTGCCAGCACCACACCTTACAGGGGGCTTGATGAGCAGTTCTTC
v_gene: TRBV5-1; abundance: few; j_gene: TRBJ1-6; d_gene: .; CDR3aa: CASSLGSGWSGSPLHF; CDR3nt: TGCGCCAGCAGCCTCGGGTCGGGGTGGTCAGGTTCACCCCTCCACTTT
v_gene: TRBV28; abundance: few; j_gene: TRBJ2-1; d_gene: TRBD1; CDR3aa: CASGIRDRGHEQFF; CDR3nt: TGTGCCAGCGGGATCCGGGACAGGGGCCATGAGCAGTTCTTC
v_gene: TRBV6-5; abundance: many; j_gene: TRBJ1-1; d_gene: TRBD1; CDR3aa: CASSYSDRGPTEAFF; CDR3nt: TGTGCCAGCAGTTACTCTGACAGGGGTCCCACTGAAGCTTTCTTT
v_gene: TRBV6-2/TRBV6-3; abundance: many; j_gene: TRBJ1-3; d_gene: .; CDR3aa: CASSRDSSGNTIYF; CDR3nt: TGTGCCAGCAGCCGTGACAGTTCCGGAAACACCATATATTTT
v_gene: TRBV20-1; abundance: many; j_gene: TRBJ2-5; d_gene: TRBD2; CDR3aa: CSARVPTSGETQYF; CDR3nt: TGCAGTGCTAGAGTCCCGACTAGCGGAGAGACCCAGTACTTC
v_gene: TRBV5-1; abundance: many; j_gene: TRBJ2-7; d_gene: TRBD1; CDR3aa: CASSLATSMGQGVYEQYF; CDR3nt: TGCGCCAGCAGCTTGGCGACCTCGATGGGACAGGGGGTATACGAGCAGTACTTC
v_gene: TRBV27; abundance: many; j_gene: TRBJ1-6; d_gene: .; CDR3aa: CASSLKGSTPLHF; CDR3nt: TGTGCCAGCAGTTTAAAGGGATCGACACCCCTCCACTTT
v_gene: TRBV20-1; abundance: many; j_gene: TRBJ2-1; d_gene: .; CDR3aa: CSARISEQFF; CDR3nt: TGCAGTGCTAGAATAAGTGAGCAGTTCTTC
v_gene: TRBV13; abundance: many; j_gene: TRBJ2-7; d_gene: .; CDR3aa: CASSLGLAPTYEQYF; CDR3nt: TGTGCCAGCAGCTTAGGGCTAGCGCCAACCTACGAGCAGTACTTC
v_gene: TRBV4-3; abundance: many; j_gene: TRBJ1-6; d_gene: .; CDR3aa: CASSQENGLSSPLHF; CDR3nt: TGCGCCAGCAGCCAAGAGAATGGGTTGAGTTCACCCCTCCACTTT
v_gene: TRBV20-1; abundance: many; j_gene: TRBJ1-6; d_gene: .; CDR3aa: CSARPQGHESSYNSPLHF; CDR3nt: TGCAGTGCTAGACCACAAGGACACGAAAGCTCCTATAATTCACCCCTCCACTTT
v_gene: TRBV10-3; abundance: many; j_gene: TRBJ2-7; d_gene: .; CDR3aa: CAISDIGSLSYEQYF; CDR3nt: TGTGCCATCAGTGATATTGGCTCCCTCTCCTACGAGCAGTACTTC
v_gene: TRBV12-3/TRBV12-4; abundance: many; j_gene: TRBJ1-4; d_gene: .; CDR3aa: CASSARGAVPNEKLFF; CDR3nt: TGTGCCAGCAGTGCAAGGGGGGCGGTACCTAATGAAAAACTGTTTTTT
v_gene: TRBV12-3/TRBV12-4; abundance: many; j_gene: TRBJ1-4; d_gene: .; CDR3aa: CASNPHYPTNEKLFF; CDR3nt: TGTGCCAGCAACCCTCACTATCCAACTAATGAAAAACTGTTTTTT
v_gene: TRBV7-9; abundance: many; j_gene: TRBJ1-2; d_gene: .; CDR3aa: CASSPPGEGNGYTF; CDR3nt: TGTGCCAGCAGCCCCCCGGGTGAGGGGAATGGCTACACCTTC
v_gene: TRBV7-2; abundance: many; j_gene: TRBJ2-1; d_gene: .; CDR3aa: CASSRGRVSSYNEQFF; CDR3nt: TGTGCCAGCAGCCGGGGCAGGGTAAGCTCCTACAATGAGCAGTTCTTC
v_gene: TRBV4-1; abundance: many; j_gene: TRBJ2-7; d_gene: TRBD2; CDR3aa: CASSQGSSGGRYEQYF; CDR3nt: TGCGCCAGCAGCCAAGGATCTAGCGGGGGGCGGTACGAGCAGTACTTC
v_gene: TRBV11-2; abundance: many; j_gene: TRBJ2-3; d_gene: .; CDR3aa: CASSLDGFTDTQYF; CDR3nt: TGTGCCAGCAGCTTGGACGGATTCACAGATACGCAGTATTTT
v_gene: TRBV20-1; abundance: many; j_gene: TRBJ2-7; d_gene: TRBD1; CDR3aa: CSATSGTGYEQYF; CDR3nt: TGCAGTGCTACCTCCGGGACAGGGTATGAGCAGTACTTC
v_gene: TRBV7-2; abundance: many; j_gene: TRBJ2-7; d_gene: .; CDR3aa: CASSFLSSYEQYF; CDR3nt: TGTGCCAGCAGCTTCCTTAGCTCCTACGAGCAGTACTTC
v_gene: TRBV7-9; abundance: many; j_gene: TRBJ2-7; d_gene: TRBD2; CDR3aa: CASSSLAGTYEQYF; CDR3nt: TGTGCCAGCAGCTCCCTAGCGGGAACCTACGAGCAGTACTTC
v_gene: TRBV20-1; abundance: many; j_gene: TRBJ2-5; d_gene: .; CDR3aa: CSASFTGFQETQYF; CDR3nt: TGCAGTGCCTCGTTCACAGGGTTCCAAGAGACCCAGTACTTC
v_gene: TRBV4-1; abundance: many; j_gene: TRBJ2-2; d_gene: .; CDR3aa: CASSPLIGMNTGELFF; CDR3nt: TGCGCCAGCAGCCCTCTTATAGGCATGAACACCGGGGAGCTGTTTTTT
v_gene: TRBV6-5; abundance: many; j_gene: TRBJ2-7; d_gene: TRBD1; CDR3aa: CASSYSGQASEQYF; CDR3nt: TGTGCCAGCAGTTACTCGGGACAGGCGAGCGAGCAGTACTTC
v_gene: TRBV4-3; abundance: many; j_gene: TRBJ1-1; d_gene: .; CDR3aa: CASSALEGSRTEAFF; CDR3nt: TGCGCCAGCAGCGCCTTAGAAGGGAGTCGAACTGAAGCTTTCTTT
v_gene: TRBV5-1; abundance: .; j_gene: TRBJ1-6; d_gene: .; CDR3aa: CASRRGVVGSPLHF; CDR3nt: TGCGCCAGCAGGAGGGGCGTGGTGGGTTCACCCCTCCACTTT
v_gene: TRBV20-1; abundance: many; j_gene: TRBJ2-5; d_gene: TRBD2; CDR3aa: CSARPRGGQETQYF; CDR3nt: TGCAGTGCTAGACCCCGGGGGGGTCAAGAGACCCAGTACTTC
v_gene: TRBV3-1; abundance: few; j_gene: TRBJ2-7; d_gene: TRBD2; CDR3aa: CASGLGTSGGGEQYF; CDR3nt: TGTGCCAGCGGCCTGGGGACTAGCGGGGGGGGAGAGCAGTACTTC
v_gene: TRBV5-6; abundance: many; j_gene: TRBJ2-1; d_gene: .; CDR3aa: CASSSMGYNEQFF; CDR3nt: TGTGCCAGCAGCTCTATGGGCTACAATGAGCAGTTCTTC
v_gene: TRBV20-1; abundance: many; j_gene: TRBJ2-1; d_gene: TRBD2; CDR3aa: CSARGGGRLGEQFF; CDR3nt: TGCAGTGCCCGAGGCGGGGGGCGCTTAGGTGAGCAGTTCTTC
v_gene: TRBV6-5; abundance: many; j_gene: TRBJ1-1; d_gene: .; CDR3aa: CASTAGAEDGAFF; CDR3nt: TGTGCCAGCACCGCCGGGGCAGAGGATGGAGCTTTCTTT
v_gene: TRBV9; abundance: many; j_gene: TRBJ2-1; d_gene: .; CDR3aa: CASSYDNEQFF; CDR3nt: TGTGCCAGCAGTTACGACAATGAGCAGTTCTTC
v_gene: TRBV13; abundance: many; j_gene: TRBJ2-7; d_gene: TRBD1; CDR3aa: CASKRDRGLEQYF; CDR3nt: TGTGCCAGCAAAAGGGACAGGGGGCTTGAGCAGTACTTC
v_gene: TRBV29-1; abundance: many; j_gene: TRBJ2-2; d_gene: TRBD1; CDR3aa: CSALTGTNTGELFF; CDR3nt: TGCAGCGCCCTGACAGGGACGAACACCGGGGAGCTGTTTTTT
v_gene: TRBV10-3; abundance: many; j_gene: TRBJ2-3; d_gene: TRBD1; CDR3aa: CAISGTGGAGSTDTQYF; CDR3nt: TGTGCCATCAGTGGCACAGGGGGCGCGGGTAGCACAGATACGCAGTATTTT
v_gene: TRBV2; abundance: many; j_gene: TRBJ2-5; d_gene: .; CDR3aa: CASSYSTLETQYF; CDR3nt: TGTGCCAGCAGTTATAGCACCCTAGAGACCCAGTACTTC
v_gene: TRBV6-5; abundance: many; j_gene: TRBJ2-7; d_gene: .; CDR3aa: CASSYRPGTSNYEQYF; CDR3nt: TGTGCCAGCAGTTACCGTCCCGGGACTTCCAACTACGAGCAGTACTTC
v_gene: TRBV7-9; abundance: many; j_gene: TRBJ1-1; d_gene: .; CDR3aa: CASSNLTGGDGRVEAFF; CDR3nt: TGTGCCAGCAGCAATCTCACAGGTGGGGACGGCCGGGTTGAAGCTTTCTTT
v_gene: TRBV5-5; abundance: many; j_gene: TRBJ2-1; d_gene: .; CDR3aa: CASSLEPSPLNEQFF; CDR3nt: TGTGCCAGCAGCTTGGAGCCTAGCCCCCTCAATGAGCAGTTCTTC
v_gene: TRBV11-1; abundance: many; j_gene: TRBJ2-1; d_gene: TRBD1; CDR3aa: CASSFRQGALDEQFF; CDR3nt: TGTGCCAGCAGCTTTCGACAGGGGGCTTTGGATGAGCAGTTCTTC